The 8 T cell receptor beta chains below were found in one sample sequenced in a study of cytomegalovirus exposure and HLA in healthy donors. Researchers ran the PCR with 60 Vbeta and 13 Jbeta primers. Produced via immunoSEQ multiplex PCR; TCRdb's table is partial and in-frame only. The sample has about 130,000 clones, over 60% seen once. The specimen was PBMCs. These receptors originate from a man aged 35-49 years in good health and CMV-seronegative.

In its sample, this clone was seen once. The CDR3 is CASSPDRNQETQYF. DNA of the CDR3: TGTGCCAGCAGCCCGGACAGAAACCAAGAGACCCAGTACTTC. J is TRBJ2-5 and V is TRBV11-3; possible D gene TRBD1, 6 bases. CDR1 SGHNT and CDR2 YENEEA come from the germline V gene. V was pared by 5 bases and J by 0 bases, with 10 bases between. The CDR3 sequence is 14 residues long.

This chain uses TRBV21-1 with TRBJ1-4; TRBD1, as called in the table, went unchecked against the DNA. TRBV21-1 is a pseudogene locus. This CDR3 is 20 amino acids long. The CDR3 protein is CASSKNDSNSRRMFNEKLFF. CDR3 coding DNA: TGTGCCAGCAGCAAGAACGACAGCAATTCAAGAAGGATGTTTAATGAAAAACTGTTTTTT.

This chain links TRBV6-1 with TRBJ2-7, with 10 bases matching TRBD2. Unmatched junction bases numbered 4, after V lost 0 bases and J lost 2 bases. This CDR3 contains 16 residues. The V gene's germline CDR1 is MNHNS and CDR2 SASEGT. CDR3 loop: CASSEAGTSDAYEQYF. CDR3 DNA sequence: TGTGCCAGCAGTGAAGCAGGGACTAGCGATGCCTACGAGCAGTACTTC.

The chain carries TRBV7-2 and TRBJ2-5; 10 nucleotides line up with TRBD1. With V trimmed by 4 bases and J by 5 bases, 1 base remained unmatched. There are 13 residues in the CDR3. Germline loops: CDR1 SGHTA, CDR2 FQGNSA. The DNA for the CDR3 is TGTGCCAGCAGCTCGGGACAGGGGGAGACCCAGTACTTC. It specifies CASSSGQGETQYF.

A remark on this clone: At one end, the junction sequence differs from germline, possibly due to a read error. The CDR3 DNA follows: TGCGCCAGCAGCCAACAACCTTTAGTTACCTCCAACAATGAGCAGTTCTTC. It is translated as CASSQQPLVTSNNEQFF. The rearrangement joins TRBV4-3 to TRBJ2-1, with D unclear. The CDR3 has 17 amino acids. CDR1 is LGHNA, CDR2 YSLEER, per germline.

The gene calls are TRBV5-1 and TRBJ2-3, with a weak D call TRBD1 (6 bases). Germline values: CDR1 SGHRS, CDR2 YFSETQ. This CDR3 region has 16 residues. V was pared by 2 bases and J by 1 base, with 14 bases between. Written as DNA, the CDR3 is TGCGCCAGCAGCTTACAGGGTTCGGTCGGCACAGATACGCAGTATTTT. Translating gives CASSLQGSVGTDTQYF.

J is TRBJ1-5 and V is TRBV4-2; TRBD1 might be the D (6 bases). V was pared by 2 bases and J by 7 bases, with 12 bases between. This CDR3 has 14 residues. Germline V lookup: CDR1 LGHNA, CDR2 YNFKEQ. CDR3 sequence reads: CASSQNREYQPQHF. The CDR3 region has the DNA TGTGCCAGCAGCCAAAACAGGGAATACCAGCCCCAGCATTTT.

Here the CDR3 reads CASSLKAGQMGNTEAFF. For the CDR3, the DNA is TGTGCCAGCAGTTTAAAGGCAGGACAAATGGGGAACACTGAAGCTTTCTTT. The gene calls are TRBV27 and TRBJ1-1; perhaps TRBD1 as D (5 bases). Trimming pared 2 bases from V and 1 base from J, leaving 17 bases between. In germline, CDR1 is MNHEY, CDR2 SMNVEV (reference sequence). The CDR3 runs to 17 residues.